Each of the 31 T cell receptor beta chains below was sequenced from the same sample in a study of blood T cell repertoires in COVID-19. The assay was immunoSEQ multiplex PCR, and TCRdb's table has in-frame clones only and misses some. The sample comprises more than 200,000 clones, 80% to 90% of which are singletons, and around 3.8% rests with the top ten. Material for sequencing was PBMCs or T cells enriched from blood (not recorded which). Receptors were obtained from a woman aged 30 to 39 who had been exposed to COVID-19.

The chain combines TRBV19 with TRBJ2-7, with TRBD1 matching 11 bases. V trimming: 4 bases; J trimming: 1 base; junction bases outside the gene matches: 6. CDR1 is LNHDA and CDR2 is SQIVND in the germline V gene (reference sequence). The CDR3 has 16 residues. CDR3 nucleotides: TGTGCCAGTAGTACGTACCGGGACAGGGGGTCCTACGAGCAGTACTTC. Its protein product is CASSTYRDRGSYEQYF.

The chain combines TRBV2 with TRBJ2-1, with TRBD2 identical over 8 bases. Looked up from germline, CDR1 is SNHLY and CDR2 is FYNNEI. Trimming at V came to 3 bases and at J to 9 bases, leaving 4 bases not matched to a gene. The CDR3 contains 13 residues. CDR3 residues: CASSDERETEQFF. The CDR3 DNA is TGTGCCAGCAGTGACGAGCGGGAGACTGAGCAGTTCTTC.

The chain recombines TRBV24-1 with TRBJ1-5; 9 positions match TRBD1. This CDR3 is built from 16 residues. With V trimmed by 4 bases and J by 5 bases, 8 bases remained unmatched. The germline CDR1 and CDR2 sequences are KGHDR and SFDVKD. For the CDR3, the DNA is TGTGCCACCAGTGAGCAATACAGGGGGCGTTATCAGCCCCAGCATTTT. This codes for CATSEQYRGRYQPQHF.

Only one count was recorded for this clone. This chain uses TRBV19 with TRBJ1-6; no definite D call. In germline, CDR1 is LNHDA, CDR2 SQIVND (reference sequence). The germline V and J ends were trimmed by 5 bases and 10 bases, with 18 bases remaining between them. The CDR3 extends over 15 amino acids. The CDR3 DNA sequence: TGTGCCAGTAGTCCCCGGAGGGTCCAAGGATCACCCCTCCACTTT. It yields the protein CASSPRRVQGSPLHF.

This chain connects TRBV18 to TRBJ1-1, with D hard to call. The germline CDR1 and CDR2 sequences are KGHSH and LQKENI. V lost 5 bases and J 5 bases, leaving 12 bases between the germline ends. CDR3 length: 13 amino acids. The CDR3 nucleotides read TGTGCCAGCTCAACAGACGTTGGGACTGAAGCTTTCTTT. Amino acid sequence: CASSTDVGTEAFF. Full variable domain (outside the CDR3, taken from reference TRBV18 and TRBJ1-1): NAGVMQNPRHLVRRRGQEARLRCSPMKGHSHVYWYRQLPEEGLKFMVYLQKENIIDESGMPKERFSAEFPKEGPSILRIQQVVRGDSAAYFCASSTDVGTEAFFGQGTRLTVV.

The rearrangement uses TRBV6-6 and TRBJ2-3; TRBD2 matches 8 bases. The CDR3 extends over 15 amino acids. In germline, CDR1 is MNHNY, CDR2 SVGAGI (reference sequence). V lost 6 bases and J lost 2; bases outside the gene matches: 7. CDR3 DNA: TGTGCCAGCAGACCCGCGGGGGGCGTCACAGATACGCAGTATTTT. Protein sequence: CASRPAGGVTDTQYF.

V usage is TRBV10-3 and J usage is TRBJ1-6; D uncertain. CDR3 size: 15 residues. V was shortened by 2 bases and J by 5 bases, with 10 bases between the two germline ends. CDR1 ENHRY and CDR2 SYGVKD come from the germline V gene. CDR3 sequence: CAISEEVGDNSPLHF. CDR3 coding DNA: TGTGCCATCAGTGAGGAGGTGGGAGATAATTCACCCCTCCACTTT.

The chain employs TRBV6-5 and TRBJ2-7; weak D call: TRBD2 (5 bases). V dropped 5 bases and J dropped 1 base, with 6 bases sitting between them. This CDR3 is 12 amino acids long. Germline V gives CDR1 MNHEY, CDR2 SVGAGI. Here the CDR3 reads CASSSGSYEQYF. The CDR3 nucleotides are TGTGCCAGCAGTAGCGGATCCTACGAGCAGTACTTC.

The chain links TRBV6-5 to TRBJ2-7; D perhaps matches TRBD2 (5 bases). Trimming took 2 bases from V and 3 from J, leaving 11 bases between them. This CDR3 is built from 14 residues. Germline loops: CDR1 MNHEY, CDR2 SVGAGI. The CDR3 DNA reads as TGTGCCAGCAGTTACAGGGAGCTGAGCTACGAGCAGTACTTC. This translates into CASSYRELSYEQYF.

This rearrangement joins TRBV15 to TRBJ2-5, with 11 bases matching TRBD2. This CDR3 region has 16 residues. CDR1 and CDR2 from the germline V gene are LNHNV and YYDKDF (reference sequence). Germline trimming cut 0 bases from V and 5 bases from J; bases unmatched to any gene: 5. The DNA for the CDR3 is TGTGCCACCAGCAGAGAATCTAGCGGGAGGAGGGAGACCCAGTACTTC. It yields the protein CATSRESSGRRETQYF.

The V and J genes are TRBV10-1 and TRBJ1-1; D is possibly TRBD1 (5 bases). Germline V CDR1 and CDR2: WNHNN, SYGVQD (reference sequence). This CDR3 spans 13 amino acids. V was trimmed by 5 bases and J by 5 bases, leaving 12 bases between them. CDR3 protein: CASSKTGGTEAFF. Written as DNA, the CDR3 is TGCGCCAGCAGTAAGACGGGGGGGACTGAAGCTTTCTTT.

The chain employs TRBV28 and TRBJ1-5, with 7 bases identical to TRBD1. This CDR3 has 17 residues. Germline lookup yields CDR1 MDHEN and CDR2 SYDVKM. V shed 3 bases and J 3 bases; nucleotides not matched to a gene: 11. CDR3 residues: CASSFGRQGLINQPQHF. CDR3 nucleotide sequence: TGTGCCAGCAGTTTCGGGCGACAGGGCTTGATCAATCAGCCCCAGCATTTT.

The chain employs TRBV19 and TRBJ1-5; TRBD1 matches 7 bases. The CDR3 extends over 17 amino acids. The germline V gene encodes CDR1 LNHDA and CDR2 SQIVND (reference sequence). The ends lost 4 bases at V and 3 bases at J; junction bases unmatched: 12. DNA of the CDR3: TGTGCCAGTAGTAGACAGGGCGGTGGAGTGGACAATCAGCCCCAGCATTTT. It specifies CASSRQGGGVDNQPQHF. The complete variable domain, with remaining parts taken from reference TRBV19 and TRBJ1-5, reads DGGITQSPKYLFRKEGQNVTLSCEQNLNHDAMYWYRQDPGQGLRLIYYSQIVNDFQKGDIAEGYSVSREKKESFPLTVTSAQKNPTAFYLCASSRQGGGVDNQPQHFGDGTRLSIL.

The V gene is TRBV4-1, the J gene TRBJ2-7; possible D gene TRBD2, 6 bases. From germline, CDR1 is MGHRA and CDR2 YSYEKL. The CDR3 covers 18 residues. The V end lost 0 bases, the J end lost 2 bases, and 20 bases lay between the germline ends. The CDR3 DNA sequence: TGCGCCAGCAGCCAAGATAATCTAGCGTCTAGACTCGCCTACGAGCAGTACTTC. Translating gives CASSQDNLASRLAYEQYF.

This chain uses TRBV3-1 (or the pseudogene TRBV3-2) with TRBJ2-7; 11 bases agree with TRBD2. The CDR3 length is 17 residues. Germline CDR1 LGHDT, CDR2 YNNKEL (reference sequence). V was pared by 2 bases and J by 4 bases, with 10 bases of the junction left unmatched. The CDR3 DNA reads TGTGCCAGCAGCCAACTAATAGCGGGAGGGCCTTTGTACGAGCAGTACTTC. Its protein is CASSQLIAGGPLYEQYF.

This clone has just one count. The chain joins TRBV19 to TRBJ2-7; possible D gene TRBD1, 5 bases. The germline V and J ends were trimmed by 5 bases and 3 bases, with 11 bases remaining between them. CDR1 and CDR2 (germline): LNHDA, SQIVND (reference sequence). CDR3 size: 13 residues. The DNA of the CDR3 is TGTGCCAGTAGTGCCTCTAGGGGCTACGAGCAGTACTTC. This translates into CASSASRGYEQYF.

The chain links TRBV10-2 to TRBJ1-4; 7 nucleotides match TRBD1. Germline lookup yields CDR1 WSHSY and CDR2 SAAADI. There are 16 residues in the CDR3. V lost 2 bases and J lost 8; bases outside the gene matches: 11. The CDR3 sequence is CASSEGGEGGREKLFF. CDR3 DNA: TGCGCCAGCAGTGAGGGTGGCGAAGGGGGCAGGGAAAAACTGTTTTTT.

CDR3 protein: CATSKLTSPYNEQFF. The CDR3, as DNA: TGTGCCACCAGCAAGCTGACAAGCCCGTACAATGAGCAGTTCTTC. This chain uses TRBV15 with TRBJ2-1, with no clear D. The V end was cut by 4 bases, the J end by 4 bases, with 14 bases between. This CDR3 has 15 amino acids. Germline V gene lookup returns CDR1 LNHNV and CDR2 YYDKDF (reference sequence).

V usage is TRBV27 and J usage is TRBJ2-5; D gene unclear. Trimming took 3 bases from V and 2 from J, leaving 7 bases between them. The CDR3 is 13 residues long. Germline V gene data show CDR1 as MNHEY and CDR2 as SMNVEV (reference sequence). CDR3 in amino acids: CASSFAIQETQYF. The CDR3 region has the DNA TGTGCCAGCAGTTTTGCGATTCAAGAGACCCAGTACTTC.

V usage is TRBV9 and J usage is TRBJ2-1, with D possibly being TRBD1 (6 bases). The germline V and J ends were trimmed by 4 bases and 0 bases, with 17 bases remaining between them. Germline V gene sequence: CDR1 SGDLS, CDR2 YYNGEE. This CDR3 comprises 17 residues. As DNA, the CDR3 is TGTGCCAGCAGCTCCCAGGGGAGATCGAGCTCCTACAATGAGCAGTTCTTC. Translation: CASSSQGRSSSYNEQFF.

CDR3: CASRAGGEITEAFF. The CDR3 region has the DNA TGTGCCAGCAGGGCAGGGGGAGAGATCACTGAAGCTTTCTTT. The chain joins TRBV5-4 to TRBJ1-1, with TRBD1 identical over 7 bases. Germline-derived CDR1 and CDR2 are SGHNT and YYREEE (reference sequence). The CDR3 is made up of 14 amino acids. The V and J ends lost 5 bases and 4 bases, in that order; junction bases with no gene match: 8.

V usage is TRBV30 and J usage is TRBJ2-1; 9 bases align to TRBD2. Germline V CDR1 and CDR2: GTSNPN, SVGIG (reference sequence). The CDR3 extends over 17 amino acids. V shed 0 bases and J 0 bases; nucleotides not matched to a gene: 6. CDR3 in amino acids: CAWSVPSGGFSYNEQFF. DNA for the CDR3: TGTGCCTGGAGTGTGCCCAGCGGGGGGTTCTCCTACAATGAGCAGTTCTTC.

The chain is built from TRBV19 and TRBJ2-7; 9 bases are shared with TRBD1. J lost 6 bases, V lost 5 bases, and 5 bases had no gene match. The CDR3 runs to 13 residues. CDR1 and CDR2 from the germline V gene are LNHDA and SQIVND (reference sequence). CDR3 in DNA: TGTGCCAGTAGTTTCGGACAGGGGAGCGAGCAGTACTTC. Its protein is CASSFGQGSEQYF.

The chain is built from TRBV7-6 and TRBJ2-1; 9 nucleotides line up with TRBD1. V lost 4 bases, J lost 5 bases, and 12 bases stayed unmatched. Germline assignment: CDR1 SGHVS and CDR2 FNYEAQ. This CDR3 is 17 amino acids long. Here the CDR3 reads CASSSTVGQGKNNEQFF. The CDR3 coding sequence is TGTGCCAGCAGCTCAACCGTGGGACAGGGTAAAAACAATGAGCAGTTCTTC.

The gene calls are TRBV5-1 and TRBJ2-1, with a weak D call TRBD2 (6 bases). Germline lookup yields CDR1 SGHRS and CDR2 YFSETQ. The CDR3 extends over 16 amino acids. The germline V and J ends were trimmed by 1 base and 0 bases, with 11 bases remaining between them. In DNA form, the CDR3 reads TGCGCCAGCAGCTTGATCCCCGGGAGCTCCTACAATGAGCAGTTCTTC. It yields the protein CASSLIPGSSYNEQFF. The full variable domain, rest sourced from reference TRBV5-1 and TRBJ2-1, is KAGVTQTPRYLIKTRGQQVTLSCSPISGHRSVSWYQQTPGQGLQFLFEYFSETQRNKGNFPGRFSGRQFSNSRSEMNVSTLELGDSALYLCASSLIPGSSYNEQFFGPGTRLTVL.

The genes are TRBV29-1 and TRBJ1-2; D is ambiguous. Germline V gene lookup returns CDR1 SQVTM and CDR2 ANQGSEA. The CDR3 consists of 12 residues. The CDR3 region has the DNA TGCACCCCGGAGCGGTATATGGGTGGCTACACCTTC. The encoded protein is CTPERYMGGYTF.

CDR3 DNA: TGTGCCAGCAGCTTAAGTAGCGGGAGACTCTACGAGCAGTACTTC. This sequence encodes CASSLSSGRLYEQYF. The chain recombines TRBV5-5 with TRBJ2-7; 9 bases are shared with TRBD2. The CDR3 covers 15 residues. The trim removed 2 bases at V and 3 bases at J, leaving 6 bases unmatched. Germline CDR1 SGHKS, CDR2 YYEKEE (reference sequence). The whole variable domain, filled in from reference TRBV5-5 and TRBJ2-7, reads DAGVTQSPTHLIKTRGQQVTLRCSPISGHKSVSWYQQVLGQGPQFIFQYYEKEERGRGNFPDRFSARQFPNYSSELNVNALLLGDSALYLCASSLSSGRLYEQYFGPGTRLTVT.

The chain is built from TRBV9 and TRBJ1-6; 9 bases are shared with TRBD1. This CDR3 is built from 14 residues. Germline V gives CDR1 SGDLS, CDR2 YYNGEE. The junction had 1 base not matched to a gene; V was cut back by 2 bases and J by 7 bases. This CDR3 is CASSVGTGNSPLHF. CDR3 in DNA: TGTGCCAGCAGCGTCGGGACAGGGAATTCACCCCTCCACTTT.

This sequence joins TRBV12-5 and TRBJ1-3; possibly TRBD1 for D (5 bases). Germline V gene data show CDR1 as LGHNT and CDR2 as FRNRAP. The CDR3 contains 15 residues. V was trimmed by 2 bases and J by 0 bases, leaving 8 bases between them. The CDR3 DNA reads TGTGCTAGTGGTTTGCTCGGGGGCTCTGGAAACACCATATATTTT. It specifies CASGLLGGSGNTIYF. The full variable domain, rest sourced from reference TRBV12-5 and TRBJ1-3, is DARVTQTPRHKVTEMGQEVTMRCQPILGHNTVFWYRQTMMQGLELLAYFRNRAPLDDSGMPKDRFSAEMPDATLATLKIQPSEPRDSAVYFCASGLLGGSGNTIYFGEGSWLTVV.

A few counts support this clone. V is TRBV3-1 (or the pseudogene TRBV3-2) and J is TRBJ1-5; TRBD1 matches at 12 bases. The germline V gene encodes CDR1 LGHDT and CDR2 YNNKEL (reference sequence). V lost 1 base and J lost 6; bases outside the gene matches: 4. CDR3 length: 16 residues. Here the CDR3 DNA reads TGTGCCAGCAGCCAAGCCGGGACAGGGGGCAGTCAGCCCCAGCATTTT. This codes for CASSQAGTGGSQPQHF.

This rearrangement joins TRBV28 to TRBJ2-7, with 7 bases fitting TRBD2. Germline trimming cut 6 bases from V and 5 bases from J; bases unmatched to any gene: 10. The CDR3 spans 14 residues. Germline V gene sequence: CDR1 MDHEN, CDR2 SYDVKM. The CDR3 DNA sequence: TGTGCCAGCAGGACGACGGGACTAAAAAACGAGCAGTACTTC. Residues: CASRTTGLKNEQYF.